One and the same sample provided the 15 T cell receptor beta chains below, sequenced in a study of identical twins. TCRdb re-derived calls from the 5' RACE reads in MiXCR, one entry per CDR3 protein. Counted here are around 480,000 distinct CDR3 sequences, 12% to 15% occurring once; the ten biggest clones make up about 0.53%. These data are also associated with another study on yellow fever vaccine responses in identical twins.

The sample was CD4+ T cells sorted from blood. The receptors stem from a woman aged 18-35 years in good health.

This clonotype was observed a handful of times. This chain connects TRBV7-9 to TRBJ1-2, with D unclear. CDR1 and CDR2 from the germline V gene are SEHNR and FQNEAQ (reference sequence). The CDR3 length is 12 residues. Trimming took 4 bases from V and 8 from J, leaving 11 bases between them. The CDR3 sequence is CASSSKGRGYTF. For the CDR3, the DNA is TGTGCCAGCAGCTCCAAAGGAAGGGGCTACACCTTC.

V gene TRBV15 combines with J gene TRBJ2-1; D might be TRBD2 (6 bases). The V and J ends lost 2 bases and 1 base respectively, with 9 bases between them. Germline lookup yields CDR1 LNHNV and CDR2 YYDKDF (reference sequence). The CDR3 loop spans 15 amino acids. In DNA, the CDR3 is TGTGCCACCAGCAGACCAGGGAGGTCCTACAATGAGCAGTTCTTC. Its translation is CATSRPGRSYNEQFF. The entire variable domain, with the rest obtained from reference TRBV15 and TRBJ2-1, is as follows: DAMVIQNPRYQVTQFGKPVTLSCSQTLNHNVMYWYQQKSSQAPKLLFHYYDKDFNNEADTPDNFQSRRPNTSFCFLDIRSPGLGDTAMYLCATSRPGRSYNEQFFGPGTRLTVL.

The chain has TRBV30 and TRBJ1-1; D may be TRBD1 (5 bases). Trimming shortened V by 5 bases and J by 5 bases, and 6 bases separated the two germline ends. The CDR3 has 10 amino acids. Germline-derived CDR1 and CDR2 are GTSNPN and SVGIG (reference sequence). The CDR3 spells CAWWGTEAFF. CDR3 in DNA: TGTGCCTGGTGGGGGACTGAAGCTTTCTTT.

This clonotype was seen a handful of times. The V gene is TRBV5-1, the J gene TRBJ1-4; a possible D gene is TRBD1 (5 bases). The CDR3 spans 15 residues. Germline CDR1 and CDR2: SGHRS and YFSETQ. With 1 base removed from V and 6 bases from J, the gap between germline ends came to 13 bases. In nucleotides, the CDR3 is TGCGCCAGCAGCTTGCGTGCGGGGGTCGATGAAAAACTGTTTTTT. It yields the protein CASSLRAGVDEKLFF. The whole variable domain, remainder taken from reference TRBV5-1 and TRBJ1-4, is KAGVTQTPRYLIKTRGQQVTLSCSPISGHRSVSWYQQTPGQGLQFLFEYFSETQRNKGNFPGRFSGRQFSNSRSEMNVSTLELGDSALYLCASSLRAGVDEKLFFGSGTQLSVL.

This clonotype occurred a few times. V is TRBV20-1 and J is TRBJ1-1; D uncertain. The CDR3 consists of 16 residues. CDR1 is DFQATT and CDR2 is SNEGSKA in the germline V gene (reference sequence). The germline V and J ends were trimmed by 0 bases and 0 bases, with 14 bases remaining between them. The CDR3 reads CSARDLKRGLNTEAFF. The CDR3, as DNA: TGCAGTGCTAGAGATCTAAAACGGGGTTTGAACACTGAAGCTTTCTTT.

The V call is TRBV7-2, the J call TRBJ2-5; D unresolved. V shed 5 bases and J shed 1 base, with 11 bases lying between them. There are 14 residues in the CDR3. The germline gives CDR1 SGHTA, CDR2 FQGNSA. The DNA for the CDR3 is TGTGCCAGCAGCGTCCGGACGAGCCAAGAGACCCAGTACTTC. As protein: CASSVRTSQETQYF. The full variable domain, rest sourced from reference TRBV7-2 and TRBJ2-5, is GAGVSQSPSNKVTEKGKDVELRCDPISGHTALYWYRQSLGQGLEFLIYFQGNSAPDKSGLPSDRFSAERTGGSVSTLTIQRTQQEDSAVYLCASSVRTSQETQYFGPGTRLLVL.

This chain links TRBV18 with TRBJ2-4, with a possible D match to TRBD2 (6 bases). Germline CDR1 and CDR2: KGHSH and LQKENI. This CDR3 has 14 residues. Deletions cut 5 bases from V and 11 bases from J, with 19 bases between. CDR3 region: CASSAGRGSPLQYF. The CDR3 DNA reads TGTGCCAGCTCAGCCGGGAGAGGGTCGCCCCTTCAGTACTTC.

The chain combines TRBV20-1 with TRBJ2-7; D perhaps matches TRBD2 (5 bases). CDR1 DFQATT and CDR2 SNEGSKA come from the germline V gene (reference sequence). V lost 0 bases and J lost 1, with 19 bases in between. The CDR3 has 17 residues. The CDR3 region is CSARDPNPGKSSYEQYF. The CDR3 nucleotides are TGCAGTGCTAGAGACCCTAATCCGGGGAAGAGTTCCTACGAGCAGTACTTC.

This clonotype has only a few counts. The chain employs TRBV20-1 and TRBJ2-7, with 11 bases matching TRBD2. This CDR3 comprises 18 residues. V dropped 1 base and J dropped 2; count of bases not matched to a gene: 13. In germline, CDR1 is DFQATT, CDR2 SNEGSKA (reference sequence). In nucleotides, the CDR3 is TGCAGTGCTAGAGTAAATAGCGGGAGGGCCGGGGTTCCCTACGAGCAGTACTTC. Encoded protein: CSARVNSGRAGVPYEQYF.

The genes are TRBV9 and TRBJ2-1; D may match TRBD1 or TRBD2 (6 bases each). The germline V and J ends were trimmed by 3 bases and 5 bases, with 18 bases remaining between them. Looked up from germline, CDR1 is SGDLS and CDR2 is YYNGEE. The CDR3 runs 16 residues. The chain's CDR3 is CASSGGAGGRDNEQFF. In DNA, the CDR3 is TGTGCCAGCAGCGGGGGTGCCGGGGGCAGGGACAATGAGCAGTTCTTC.

The chain combines TRBV6-2 or TRBV6-3 with TRBJ1-2; D is unclear. V was trimmed by 2 bases and J by 2 bases, leaving 6 bases between them. CDR1 MNHEY and CDR2 SVGEGT come from the germline V gene. This CDR3 spans 13 amino acids. Written as DNA, the CDR3 is TGTGCCAGCAGTTACCTCGCGAACTATGGCTACACCTTC. It codes for CASSYLANYGYTF.

This chain joins TRBV7-3 and TRBJ2-3, with TRBD2 matching 9 bases. The CDR3 runs 17 residues. With V trimmed by 3 bases and J by 0 bases, 7 bases remained unmatched. Germline V lookup: CDR1 SGHTA, CDR2 FQGTGA. In DNA form, the CDR3 reads TGTGCCAGCAGCTTGATAGCGGGAGTTACTAGCACAGATACGCAGTATTTT. This codes for CASSLIAGVTSTDTQYF.

The gene calls are TRBV6-6 and TRBJ2-4, with a weak D call TRBD1 (6 bases). Germline-derived CDR1 and CDR2 are MNHNY and SVGAGI (reference sequence). The germline V and J ends were trimmed by 5 bases and 5 bases, with 10 bases remaining between them. The CDR3 spans 13 residues. CDR3 DNA sequence: TGTGCCAGCAGTGGACAGAACGAAAACATTCAGTACTTC. As protein: CASSGQNENIQYF.

This clonotype was recorded a few times. The rearrangement uses TRBV11-1 and TRBJ2-1, with D possibly TRBD2 on 6 matching bases. V was cut by 6 bases and J by 5 bases, with 23 bases left in between. Germline CDR1 is SGHAT and CDR2 is FQDESV (reference sequence). This CDR3 is 17 amino acids long. This chain's CDR3 is CASRRAGQTVADNEQFF. CDR3 DNA: TGTGCCAGCAGGAGAGCGGGTCAAACCGTCGCTGACAATGAGCAGTTCTTC.

The J gene is TRBJ2-3, the V gene TRBV29-1; possibly TRBD2 for D (5 bases). The CDR3 runs 12 residues. Trimming left V 7 bases short and J 3 bases short, with 11 bases between. Germline assignment: CDR1 SQVTM and CDR2 ANQGSEA. The CDR3 spells CSALLVTDTQYF. The CDR3 region has the DNA TGCAGCGCCCTACTAGTGACAGATACGCAGTATTTT.